This passage covers 11 T cell receptor beta chains from one sample sequenced in a study of cytomegalovirus exposure and HLA in healthy donors. Amplification used 60 Vbeta primers and 13 Jbeta primers. The method was immunoSEQ multiplex PCR; TCRdb's version includes in-frame clones alone and lacks a portion of them. The data show some 78,000 clones, 75% to 90% seen once. What was sequenced was PBMCs. These receptor sequences come from a middle-aged man in good health and CMV-seropositive.

V usage is TRBV9 and J usage is TRBJ1-2; TRBD1 matches 7 bases. Trimming removed 3 bases from V and 2 bases from J; junction bases left unmatched: 7. Germline values: CDR1 SGDLS, CDR2 YYNGEE. This CDR3 is built from 15 residues. This CDR3 is CASSAPDRTNYGYTF. DNA of the CDR3: TGTGCCAGCAGCGCACCGGACAGGACGAACTATGGCTACACCTTC.

The rearrangement joins TRBV7-9 to TRBJ2-1; TRBD2 might be the D (6 bases). Germline V gene lookup returns CDR1 SEHNR and CDR2 FQNEAQ (reference sequence). This CDR3 is built from 15 residues. Trimming took 0 bases from V and 2 from J, leaving 8 bases between them. The CDR3 DNA follows: TGTGCCAGCAGCTTAGCGCGGGATCCCTACAATGAGCAGTTCTTC. Its protein product is CASSLARDPYNEQFF.

The chain combines TRBV6-1 with TRBJ2-7; possibly TRBD1 for D (6 bases). The CDR3 runs to 14 residues. Between the trimmed V and J ends, which lost 6 bases and 6 bases, there was a span of 18 bases. Looked up from germline, CDR1 is MNHNS and CDR2 is SASEGT. The CDR3 reads CASSPVDWGREQYF. The CDR3 DNA sequence: TGTGCCAGCAGCCCCGTAGACTGGGGGCGCGAGCAGTACTTC.

This clone was observed a few times. The J gene is TRBJ1-5, the V gene TRBV7-2, with 8 nucleotides matching TRBD1. Germline CDR1 reads SGHTA; CDR2 reads FQGNSA. The CDR3 covers 16 residues. V was pared by 5 bases and J by 5 bases, with 11 bases of the junction left unmatched. The CDR3 DNA reads TGTGCCAGCAGCACAGCCGGGACAGGTTTTTATCAGCCCCAGCATTTT. Its protein product is CASSTAGTGFYQPQHF. The variable domain in full, with the rest retrieved from reference TRBV7-2 and TRBJ1-5, is GAGVSQSPSNKVTEKGKDVELRCDPISGHTALYWYRQSLGQGLEFLIYFQGNSAPDKSGLPSDRFSAERTGGSVSTLTIQRTQQEDSAVYLCASSTAGTGFYQPQHFGDGTRLSIL.

This clone was recorded a few times. The V call is TRBV9, the J call TRBJ2-3; perhaps TRBD2 as D (6 bases). The germline CDR1 and CDR2 sequences are SGDLS and YYNGEE. The CDR3 spans 13 residues. V gave up 0 bases and J gave up 6 bases, with 8 bases separating them. CDR3 nucleotide sequence: TGTGCCAGCAGCGTAGGGGGGGAGGATACGCAGTATTTT. This sequence encodes CASSVGGEDTQYF.

The chain recombines TRBV20-1 with TRBJ1-1; D perhaps matches TRBD1 (5 bases). From germline, CDR1 is DFQATT and CDR2 SNEGSKA (reference sequence). V lost 5 bases and J 6 bases, leaving 10 bases between the germline ends. CDR3 length equals 11 residues. For the CDR3, the DNA is TGCAGTGCTTACCGGGACTCTGAAGCTTTCTTT. Protein sequence: CSAYRDSEAFF.

The rearrangement uses TRBV5-1 and TRBJ2-7; 12 bases line up with TRBD2. This CDR3 contains 19 residues. J lost 6 bases, V lost 4 bases, and 20 bases had no gene match. CDR1 and CDR2 (germline): SGHRS, YFSETQ. The CDR3 loop reads CASSLAPGRTSGTPSEQYF. The CDR3 DNA reads as TGCGCCAGCAGCCTGGCCCCCGGGAGGACTAGCGGGACGCCTAGCGAGCAGTACTTC.

The chain combines TRBV7-9 with TRBJ2-1; the match to TRBD1 covers 11 bases. Trimming removed 0 bases from V and 6 bases from J; junction bases left unmatched: 4. Per germline, CDR1 SEHNR and CDR2 FQNEAQ (reference sequence). There are 16 residues in the CDR3. The CDR3 DNA reads as TGTGCCAGCAGCTTAGCGGGGGGACAGGGGGGCAATGAGCAGTTCTTC. Amino acid sequence: CASSLAGGQGGNEQFF.

About this clone: An end of the junction differs from the germline gene, which may be a read error. The V and J genes are TRBV7-9 and TRBJ2-7; the D gene is possibly TRBD2 (6 bases). This CDR3 spans 12 amino acids. Germline V gene sequence: CDR1 SEHNR, CDR2 FQNEAQ (reference sequence). In nucleotides, the CDR3 is TGTTCCAGCAGCTCGGGACTTCCGGAGCAGTACTTC. It is translated as CSSSSGLPEQYF.

This clone was seen a handful of times. The rearrangement uses TRBV9 and TRBJ2-3; the match to TRBD2 covers 10 bases. This CDR3 has 16 amino acids. V lost 2 bases, J lost 6 bases, and 9 bases stayed unmatched. Looked up from germline, CDR1 is SGDLS and CDR2 is YYNGEE. This chain's CDR3 is CASSVASGRALDTQYF. Written as DNA, the CDR3 is TGTGCCAGCAGCGTCGCCAGCGGGAGGGCCTTGGATACGCAGTATTTT.

In this sample, this clone turned up a few times. The rearrangement uses TRBV5-1 and TRBJ2-6; D unresolved. From germline, CDR1 is SGHRS and CDR2 YFSETQ. CDR3 length equals 17 residues. The V end lost 0 bases, the J end lost 0 bases, and 10 bases lay between the germline ends. CDR3 sequence (DNA): TGCGCCAGCAGCTTGGGTGCGATTACCTCTGGGGCCAACGTCCTGACTTTC. It yields the protein CASSLGAITSGANVLTF.